This T cell receptor (beta chain) originates from a study of blood T cell repertoires in COVID-19. Study in general: Nucleic acid was either cDNA or gDNA, and it came from T cells, B-cell-depleted T cells, or PBMCs.

The CDR3 is 15 residues long. CDR1 is LNHDA, CDR2 SQIVND, per germline (reference sequence). The ends were cut back, 5 bases at V and 4 bases at J, with 12 bases in the middle. As processed by the authors: Amplification of reference gene primers provided the estimated nucleated cell counts. The data were produced by immunoSEQ multiplex PCR, yet TCRdb's version contains in-frame clones alone and is incomplete. That table furnishes V, J and clone size, whereas the DNA furnished D and trimming. This repertoire shows under 300,000 clones, 85% found once; its top ten account for roughly 15%. The receptor was derived from a human donor in a cohort sampled during active COVID-19. Sequencing was performed on peripheral blood. V gene TRBV19 combines with J gene TRBJ1-6; D call uncertain. In DNA form, the CDR3 reads TGTGCCAGTAGTCCACCGGGTCCTTATAATTCACCCCTCCACTTT. Translating it yields CASSPPGPYNSPLHF.